These 28 T cell receptor beta chains were all obtained from the same sample, sequenced in a study of cytomegalovirus exposure and HLA in healthy donors. The PCR used 60 Vbeta and 13 Jbeta primers. Profiling relied on immunoSEQ multiplex PCR, and the TCRdb table lists in-frame clones only, not all of them. The profile shows around 100,000 clones, around 80% of them singletons. Specimen: PBMCs. These receptors all stem from a male donor in good health and CMV-seropositive.

V is TRBV10-3 and J is TRBJ2-7, with TRBD1 matching over 7 bases. Germline V gene sequence: CDR1 ENHRY, CDR2 SYGVKD. Trimming took 2 bases from V and 2 from J; bases not matched to a gene: 9. The CDR3 contains 16 residues. The CDR3 DNA reads as TGTGCCATCAGTGAGCCACCCCCGAGGGGGCCCTACGAGCAGTACTTC. Its protein is CAISEPPPRGPYEQYF.

Turning to this clone: This sample also contains other DNA sequences that code for the same CDR3. The J gene is TRBJ2-1, the V gene TRBV18, with TRBD1 matching 10 bases. The J segment lost 7 bases and the V segment lost 3 bases, leaving 0 bases of the junction unmatched. The CDR3 contains 13 residues. Germline CDR1 is KGHSH and CDR2 is LQKENI. CDR3 sequence: CASSPGQGNEQFF. CDR3 DNA: TGTGCCAGCTCACCGGGACAGGGGAATGAGCAGTTCTTC.

This clone was detected once. V gene TRBV6-6 combines with J gene TRBJ2-7; D is possibly TRBD2 (5 bases). CDR3 size: 16 residues. CDR1 and CDR2 from the germline V gene are MNHNY and SVGAGI (reference sequence). V gave up 2 bases and J gave up 0 bases, with 14 bases separating them. The CDR3 loop reads CASSYRVIGNSYEQYF. The CDR3 coding sequence is TGTGCCAGCAGTTACCGCGTTATCGGGAACTCCTACGAGCAGTACTTC.

The chain employs TRBV15 and TRBJ2-5, with TRBD2 matching 7 bases. Germline assignment: CDR1 LNHNV and CDR2 YYDKDF (reference sequence). Trimming at V came to 2 bases and at J to 1 base, leaving 7 bases not matched to a gene. The CDR3 contains 16 residues. The CDR3 loop is CATSRPSGAGQETQYF. DNA of the CDR3: TGTGCCACCAGCAGACCAAGCGGGGCGGGCCAAGAGACCCAGTACTTC.

The rearrangement links TRBV28 to TRBJ1-1; 9 bases are shared with TRBD1. The V gene's germline CDR1 is MDHEN and CDR2 SYDVKM. The CDR3 length is 14 residues. Trimming at V came to 5 bases and at J to 1 base, leaving 2 bases not matched to a gene. Here the CDR3 DNA reads TGTGCCAGCAGTAACAGGGGGCGGAACACTGAAGCTTTCTTT. Its translation: CASSNRGRNTEAFF.

The genes are TRBV5-1 and TRBJ2-5; no clear D. Trimming cost V 0 bases and J 2 bases, with 8 bases left between them. Germline values: CDR1 SGHRS, CDR2 YFSETQ. This CDR3 has 14 residues. This chain's CDR3 is CASSLELLQETQYF. CDR3 nucleotides: TGCGCCAGCAGCTTGGAACTTTTACAAGAGACCCAGTACTTC.

This clone was observed a few times. The chain is built from TRBV9 and TRBJ2-2; the match to TRBD2 covers 7 bases. Germline lookup yields CDR1 SGDLS and CDR2 YYNGEE. CDR3 length equals 16 residues. The junction had 9 bases not matched to a gene; V was cut back by 2 bases and J by 5 bases. CDR3 sequence: CASSVVTGGDTGELFF. In DNA form, the CDR3 reads TGTGCCAGCAGCGTGGTGACGGGGGGAGATACCGGGGAGCTGTTTTTT.

The V gene is TRBV5-1, the J gene TRBJ2-7, with 10 positions matching TRBD1. This CDR3 region has 14 residues. Trimming took 4 bases from V and 5 from J; bases not matched to a gene: 6. Germline values: CDR1 SGHRS, CDR2 YFSETQ. The CDR3 spells CASSPGQGINEQYF. In nucleotides, the CDR3 is TGCGCCAGCAGCCCGGGACAGGGGATCAACGAGCAGTACTTC.

The V gene is TRBV6-1, the J gene TRBJ2-7; a weak D match, TRBD2 (5 bases). CDR1 and CDR2 from the germline V gene are MNHNS and SASEGT. Trimming removed 4 bases at V and 6 bases at J, with 13 bases between. The CDR3 length is 13 residues. The DNA of the CDR3 is TGTGCCAGCAGTGGCCTAGCCGGGTCCGAGCAGTACTTC. Translated: CASSGLAGSEQYF.

This clone was observed a handful of times. The chain combines TRBV28 with TRBJ1-1; D possibly corresponds to TRBD1 (5 bases). The germline V gene has CDR1 MDHEN and CDR2 SYDVKM. The CDR3 consists of 15 residues. V lost 5 bases to trimming and J lost 0 bases, with 13 bases between them. CDR3 protein: CASSTQGLMNTEAFF. The CDR3 DNA is TGTGCCAGCAGTACCCAGGGACTCATGAACACTGAAGCTTTCTTT.

The chain joins TRBV28 to TRBJ1-3; TRBD1 might be the D (6 bases). The CDR3 is made up of 14 amino acids. Trimming pared 5 bases from V and 8 bases from J, leaving 16 bases between. The V gene's germline CDR1 is MDHEN and CDR2 SYDVKM. CDR3 DNA: TGTGCCAGCAGTCAGAACAGGGTCCCAGACACCATATATTTT. Translation gives CASSQNRVPDTIYF.

This clone turned up a few times. The chain combines TRBV27 with TRBJ2-3; D unclear. V lost 3 bases and J 2 bases, leaving 6 bases between the germline ends. The CDR3 is 13 residues long. Germline values: CDR1 MNHEY, CDR2 SMNVEV (reference sequence). The CDR3 DNA sequence: TGTGCCAGCAGTTTCGGGTTCACAGATACGCAGTATTTT. It is translated as CASSFGFTDTQYF.

The chain couples TRBV28 to TRBJ2-7, with 11 positions matching TRBD1. Losses at the gene ends were 10 bases for V and 3 bases for J; bases not matched to a gene: 17. This CDR3 has 17 amino acids. Germline V gene sequence: CDR1 MDHEN, CDR2 SYDVKM. DNA of the CDR3: TGTGCCACCAACGCCGGGACAGGGGGTCAGACGTACTACGAGCAGTACTTC. It encodes CATNAGTGGQTYYEQYF.

This clone was recorded a few times. The chain employs TRBV7-9 and TRBJ1-4, with 7 positions matching TRBD1. This CDR3 has 17 residues. V lost 5 bases and J lost 10; bases outside the gene matches: 19. CDR1 is SEHNR, CDR2 FQNEAQ, per germline (reference sequence). The CDR3 region has the DNA TGTGCCAGCAGCCCTAGAATGAAAGACAGGGTTCTCGGAAAACTGTTTTTT. Its protein product is CASSPRMKDRVLGKLFF.

V and J are TRBV19 and TRBJ2-5; 10 bases line up with TRBD2. Germline CDR1 and CDR2: LNHDA and SQIVND (reference sequence). This CDR3 has 19 amino acids. J gave up 0 bases and V 6 bases, and 16 bases lay outside the gene matches. DNA of the CDR3: TGTGCCAGTAGCCAAAGTCGGCTAGCGGGGGATATGTACCAAGAGACCCAGTACTTC. Its protein is CASSQSRLAGDMYQETQYF.

The CDR3 nucleotides read TGTGCCAGTAGTACTACTAGCGGGAGGGCCATATATGAGCAGTTCTTC. This codes for CASSTTSGRAIYEQFF. The chain is built from TRBV19 and TRBJ2-1; 13 nucleotides line up with TRBD2. Germline V gives CDR1 LNHDA, CDR2 SQIVND (reference sequence). Trimming cost V 4 bases and J 8 bases; bases outside gene matches: 8. This CDR3 spans 16 amino acids.

J is TRBJ1-3 and V is TRBV15, with D maybe TRBD1 (5 bases). The germline V gene has CDR1 LNHNV and CDR2 YYDKDF (reference sequence). The CDR3 runs to 13 residues. Trimming took 3 bases from V and 2 from J, leaving 5 bases between them. The CDR3 coding sequence is TGTGCCACCAGCAGCAGGGCTGGAAACACCATATATTTT. This codes for CATSSRAGNTIYF.

The chain joins TRBV30 to TRBJ2-2, with D maybe TRBD1 (5 bases). V dropped 1 base and J dropped 8 bases, with 8 bases sitting between them. Germline V gives CDR1 GTSNPN, CDR2 SVGIG (reference sequence). This CDR3 has 12 residues. CDR3 residues: CAWSDQGGELFF. CDR3 sequence (DNA): TGTGCCTGGAGTGACCAGGGAGGGGAGCTGTTTTTT.

The chain has TRBV5-4 and TRBJ2-7; perhaps TRBD1 as D (5 bases). The ends were cut back, 0 bases at V and 5 bases at J, with 9 bases in the middle. The CDR3 length is 13 residues. The V gene's germline CDR1 is SGHNT and CDR2 YYREEE (reference sequence). CDR3 bases: TGTGCCAGCAGCTTGGGGGGCGCGAACGAGCAGTACTTC. It specifies CASSLGGANEQYF.

Remarks on this clone: The CDR3 does not close with the conserved phenylalanine or tryptophan, likely indicating a read error. The V call is TRBV30, the J call TRBJ1-5, with D perhaps TRBD1 (6 bases). Trimming pared 3 bases from V and 3 bases from J, leaving 15 bases between. The CDR3 extends over 15 amino acids. Germline V gives CDR1 GTSNPN, CDR2 SVGIG (reference sequence). The CDR3 DNA sequence: TGTGCCTGGAGCGCCCGAGGGGGGGCCAATCAGCCCCAGCATGTT. Translated, it gives CAWSARGGANQPQHV.

This clone has a handful of counts. CDR3 nucleotides: TGTGCCAGCAGCGGGGGACAGGGCCCCTCTGGAAACACCATATATTTT. It is translated as CASSGGQGPSGNTIYF. This chain uses TRBV7-6 with TRBJ1-3; TRBD1 aligns across 9 bases. The J segment lost 0 bases and the V segment lost 5 bases, leaving 5 bases of the junction unmatched. Per germline, CDR1 SGHVS and CDR2 FNYEAQ. There are 16 residues in the CDR3. The full variable domain, with the rest looked up from reference TRBV7-6 and TRBJ1-3, is GAGVSQSPRYKVTKRGQDVALRCDPISGHVSLYWYRQALGQGPEFLTYFNYEAQQDKSGLPNDRFSAERPEGSISTLTIQRTEQRDSAMYRCASSGGQGPSGNTIYFGEGSWLTVV.

This chain links TRBV19 with TRBJ2-5; weak D call: TRBD1 (6 bases). The CDR3 runs 13 residues. V was pared by 4 bases and J by 3 bases, with 9 bases between. Germline V lookup: CDR1 LNHDA, CDR2 SQIVND (reference sequence). In DNA, the CDR3 is TGTGCCAGTAGTAACGACAGGAAAGAGACCCAGTACTTC. It encodes CASSNDRKETQYF.

The chain carries TRBV19 and TRBJ1-2; D remains ambiguous. CDR1 is LNHDA, CDR2 SQIVND, per germline (reference sequence). The CDR3 loop spans 15 amino acids. The V gene lost 9 bases and the J gene lost 0 bases, with 17 bases spanning the gap. CDR3 sequence: CASVVPGLANYGYTF. The CDR3 DNA reads as TGTGCCAGCGTCGTACCCGGGTTAGCTAACTATGGCTACACCTTC. The full variable domain, its missing parts supplied by reference TRBV19 and TRBJ1-2, is DGGITQSPKYLFRKEGQNVTLSCEQNLNHDAMYWYRQDPGQGLRLIYYSQIVNDFQKGDIAEGYSVSREKKESFPLTVTSAQKNPTAFYLCASVVPGLANYGYTFGSGTRLTVV.

V gene TRBV7-3 combines with J gene TRBJ2-3, with a tentative D call TRBD1 (6 bases). CDR3 length: 15 amino acids. Germline values: CDR1 SGHTA, CDR2 FQGTGA. Trimming shortened V by 2 bases and J by 0 bases, and 9 bases separated the two germline ends. For the CDR3, the DNA is TGTGCCAGCAGCTTAGCAGGGGACAGCACAGATACGCAGTATTTT. It encodes CASSLAGDSTDTQYF. Based on the CDR3 plus reference TRBV7-3 and TRBJ2-3, the full variable domain is GAGVSQTPSNKVTEKGKYVELRCDPISGHTALYWYRQSLGQGPEFLIYFQGTGAADDSGLPNDRFFAVRPEGSVSTLKIQRTERGDSAVYLCASSLAGDSTDTQYFGPGTRLTVL.

On this clone itself: In the same sample, other DNA sequences code for this CDR3. This sequence joins TRBV5-6 and TRBJ1-1; D perhaps matches TRBD1 (5 bases). The CDR3 runs to 13 residues. From germline, CDR1 is SGHDT and CDR2 YYEEEE. V was shortened by 2 bases and J by 4 bases, with 9 bases between the two germline ends. The CDR3 loop is CASSLRRGTEAFF. For the CDR3, the DNA is TGTGCCAGCAGCTTAAGGAGGGGCACTGAAGCTTTCTTT. The whole variable domain, filled in from reference TRBV5-6 and TRBJ1-1, reads DAGVTQSPTHLIKTRGQQVTLRCSPKSGHDTVSWYQQALGQGPQFIFQYYEEEERQRGNFPDRFSGHQFPNYSSELNVNALLLGDSALYLCASSLRRGTEAFFGQGTRLTVV.

The chain links TRBV27 to TRBJ1-4; 9 nucleotides agree with TRBD1. The CDR3 spans 19 residues. Germline V gene sequence: CDR1 MNHEY, CDR2 SMNVEV (reference sequence). Losses at the gene ends were 0 bases for V and 1 base for J; bases not matched to a gene: 9. Written as DNA, the CDR3 is TGTGCCAGCAGTTTATCGAAATGGGGACAGGGCTTAACTAATGAAAAACTGTTTTTT. Amino acids: CASSLSKWGQGLTNEKLFF. Full variable domain (remainder filled in from reference TRBV27 and TRBJ1-4): EAQVTQNPRYLITVTGKKLTVTCSQNMNHEYMSWYRQDPGLGLRQIYYSMNVEVTDKGDVPEGYKVSRKEKRNFPLILESPSPNQTSLYFCASSLSKWGQGLTNEKLFFGSGTQLSVL.

This clone was counted between two and nine times. This chain joins TRBV28 and TRBJ2-7, with D possibly being TRBD1 (7 bases). V gave up 6 bases and J gave up 4 bases, with 19 bases separating them. Germline V gene data show CDR1 as MDHEN and CDR2 as SYDVKM. The CDR3 extends over 15 amino acids. CDR3 sequence: CASRGAGGFRYEQYF. DNA for the CDR3: TGTGCCAGCAGGGGGGCAGGGGGGTTCCGTTACGAGCAGTACTTC.

The V and J genes are TRBV29-1 and TRBJ2-5, with D possibly being TRBD2 (6 bases). Trimming removed 0 bases from V and 11 bases from J, with 16 bases in between. This CDR3 contains 13 residues. Germline assignment: CDR1 SQVTM and CDR2 ANQGSEA. In DNA form, the CDR3 reads TGCAGCGTTGAAGAGGCGGGGTCTACGATGCAGTACTTC. Translated, it gives CSVEEAGSTMQYF.